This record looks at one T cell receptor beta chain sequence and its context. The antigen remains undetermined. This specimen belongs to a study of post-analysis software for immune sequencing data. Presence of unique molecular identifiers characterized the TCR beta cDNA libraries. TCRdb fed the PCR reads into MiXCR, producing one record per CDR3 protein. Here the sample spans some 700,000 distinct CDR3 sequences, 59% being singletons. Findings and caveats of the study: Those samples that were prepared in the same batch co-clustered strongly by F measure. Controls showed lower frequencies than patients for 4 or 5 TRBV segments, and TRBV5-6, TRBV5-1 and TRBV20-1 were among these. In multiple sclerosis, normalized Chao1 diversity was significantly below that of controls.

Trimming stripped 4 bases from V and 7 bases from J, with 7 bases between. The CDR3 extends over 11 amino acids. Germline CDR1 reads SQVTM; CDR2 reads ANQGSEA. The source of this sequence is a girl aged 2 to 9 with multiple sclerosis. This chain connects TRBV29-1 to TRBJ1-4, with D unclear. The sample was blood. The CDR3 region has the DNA TGCAGCGTTGTGGGGTCTGAAAAACTGTTTTTT. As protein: CSVVGSEKLFF. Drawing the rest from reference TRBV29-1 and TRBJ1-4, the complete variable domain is SAVISQKPSRDICQRGTSLTIQCQVDSQVTMMFWYRQQPGQSLTLIATANQGSEATYESGFVIDKFPISRPNLTFSTLTVSNMSPEDSSIYLCSVVGSEKLFFGSGTQLSVL.